Sequencing of this T cell receptor beta chain was carried out in a study of blood T cell repertoires in COVID-19. Study-level information: Acute and convalescent COVID-19 specimens originated in the United States, Italy and Spain. The cDNA or gDNA used as material had been derived from T cells, B-cell-depleted T cells, or PBMCs.

In the original analysis: Quantification of nucleated cells was approximated via reference gene primer amplification. Assay used: immunoSEQ multiplex PCR; TCRdb lists only in-frame clones, some missing. V, J and clone size reflect that table, while D and trimming were determined from the DNA. The table shows 45,000 to 55,000 clones, with about 82% occurring only once. In germline, CDR1 is MDHEN, CDR2 SYDVKM. V dropped 5 bases and J dropped 7; count of bases not matched to a gene: 8. The CDR3 runs to 15 residues. The chain employs TRBV28 and TRBJ2-1; 10 nucleotides line up with TRBD1. The sequenced sample was peripheral blood. The source of this sequence is an elderly woman with acute or convalescent COVID-19. The CDR3 nucleotides read TGTGCCAGCAGTACCTGGGACAGGGGAAGGAATGAGCAGTTCTTC. This codes for CASSTWDRGRNEQFF.